This section outlines one TCR beta chain sequence together with its context. Original data processing: Reference gene primers were amplified, and this amplification served to estimate nucleated cell counts. Only in-frame clones appear in the TCRdb table, and some are missing; sequencing was by immunoSEQ multiplex PCR. V, J and clone size derive from that table, while D and trimming were established from the DNA sequence. The sample holds some 240,000 clones, roughly 80% seen once. The CDR3 contains 13 residues. Per germline, CDR1 GTSNPN and CDR2 SVGIG (reference sequence). The V segment lost 3 bases and the J segment 6 bases; nucleotides outside the gene matches: 5. This sample was included in a study of blood T cell repertoires in COVID-19. Background on the study: Acute-phase and convalescent COVID-19 samples originated in the United States, Italy and Spain.

The chain carries TRBV30 and TRBJ2-1, with 7 bases aligning to TRBD2. The receptor comes from a woman aged 70-85 years with acute or convalescent COVID-19. Material: peripheral blood. The CDR3 DNA is TGTGCCTGGAGCGGGGCGGGGGTCAATGAGCAGTTCTTC. It translates to CAWSGAGVNEQFF.